This T cell receptor beta chain was found in a study of cytomegalovirus exposure and HLA in healthy donors. This clone was counted only a few times. Primers: 60 Vbeta forward and 13 Jbeta reverse. Sequencing was performed with immunoSEQ multiplex PCR; in TCRdb, only in-frame clones are kept and a portion is missing. Of some 120,000 clones listed, 80% to 85% are singletons. Germline CDR1 reads MDHEN; CDR2 reads SYDVKM. This CDR3 has 15 amino acids. V lost 5 bases, J lost 9 bases, and 20 bases lay in between. The TCR sequence derives from a human donor in good health. The chain uses TRBV28 and TRBJ1-5; unclear D gene. The sample taken for sequencing was PBMCs. CDR3 bases: TGTGCCAGCAGTCTGCCACTGACTGGAAGTCCGCCCCAGCATTTT. Translated: CASSLPLTGSPPQHF.